Reported below is one T cell receptor (beta chain). The sample belongs to a study of OX40 agonist ivuxolimab in advanced cancers. Looking at the study overall: It was ivuxolimab, an agonistic anti-OX40 (CD134) antibody, that patients were treated with. Partial responses were recorded for three patients, including one with hepatocellular carcinoma and two with cutaneous melanoma.

Profiling relied on immunoSEQ multiplex PCR, and the TCRdb table lists in-frame clones only, not all of them. Of roughly 64,000 clones listed, about 80% were seen once; the top ten hold roughly 1.9%. With V trimmed by 5 bases and J by 13 bases, 14 bases remained unmatched. The CDR3 is made up of 15 amino acids. Germline CDR1 is SGHVS and CDR2 is FNYEAQ. The receptor was isolated from an adult with an advanced solid tumor such as melanoma, head and neck, liver or kidney cancer. The chain has TRBV7-6 and TRBJ1-6; 7 bases match TRBD1. Sequenced material: CD4+ or CD8+ T cells sorted from blood, taken in a trial of the OX40 agonist ivuxolimab. The CDR3: CASSSRTGPREPLHF. In nucleotides, the CDR3 is TGTGCCAGCAGCAGCCGGACAGGCCCAAGGGAGCCCCTCCACTTT. The entire variable domain, with the rest obtained from reference TRBV7-6 and TRBJ1-6, is as follows: GAGVSQSPRYKVTKRGQDVALRCDPISGHVSLYWYRQALGQGPEFLTYFNYEAQQDKSGLPNDRFSAERPEGSISTLTIQRTEQRDSAMYRCASSSRTGPREPLHFGNGTRLTVT.